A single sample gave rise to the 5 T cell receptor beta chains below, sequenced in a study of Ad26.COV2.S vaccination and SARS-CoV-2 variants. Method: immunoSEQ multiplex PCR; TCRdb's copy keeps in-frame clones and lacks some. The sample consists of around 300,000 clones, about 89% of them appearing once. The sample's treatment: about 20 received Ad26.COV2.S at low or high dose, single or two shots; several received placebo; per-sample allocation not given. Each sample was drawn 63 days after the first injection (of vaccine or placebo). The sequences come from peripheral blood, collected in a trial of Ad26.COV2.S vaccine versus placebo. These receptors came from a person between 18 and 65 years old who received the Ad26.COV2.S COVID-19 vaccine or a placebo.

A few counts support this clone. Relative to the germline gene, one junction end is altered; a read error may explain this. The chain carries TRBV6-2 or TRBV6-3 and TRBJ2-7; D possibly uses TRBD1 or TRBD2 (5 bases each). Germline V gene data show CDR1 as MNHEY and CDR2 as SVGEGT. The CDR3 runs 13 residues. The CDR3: CASSYSITGTKGF. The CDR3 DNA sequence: TGTGCCAGCAGTTATTCCATTACCGGGACGAAAGGCTTC.

The CDR3 spells CASGRPHDYGNTIYF. In nucleotides, the CDR3 is TGTGCCAGCGGCCGGCCCCACGATTATGGAAACACCATATATTTT. This chain connects TRBV7-8 to TRBJ1-3; the D is unclear. The CDR3 extends over 15 amino acids. Trimming removed 8 bases from V and 3 bases from J, with 17 bases in between. Germline V gives CDR1 SGHVS, CDR2 FQNEAQ.

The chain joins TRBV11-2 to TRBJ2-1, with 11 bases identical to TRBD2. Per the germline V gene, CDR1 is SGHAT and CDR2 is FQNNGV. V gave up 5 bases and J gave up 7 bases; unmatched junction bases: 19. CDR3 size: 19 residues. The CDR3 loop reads CASSPRRVGSGGVGNEQFF. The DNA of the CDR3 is TGTGCCAGCAGCCCCAGGAGAGTTGGTAGCGGGGGGGTTGGTAATGAGCAGTTCTTC. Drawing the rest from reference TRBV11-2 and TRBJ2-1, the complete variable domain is EAGVAQSPRYKIIEKRQSVAFWCNPISGHATLYWYQQILGQGPKLLIQFQNNGVVDDSQLPKDRFSAERLKGVDSTLKIQPAKLEDSAVYLCASSPRRVGSGGVGNEQFFGPGTRLTVL.

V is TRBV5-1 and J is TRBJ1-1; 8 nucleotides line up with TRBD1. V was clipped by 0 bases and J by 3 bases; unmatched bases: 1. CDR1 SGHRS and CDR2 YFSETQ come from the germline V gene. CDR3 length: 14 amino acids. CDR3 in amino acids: CASSLVQGDTEAFF. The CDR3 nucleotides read TGCGCCAGCAGCTTGGTACAGGGGGACACTGAAGCTTTCTTT.

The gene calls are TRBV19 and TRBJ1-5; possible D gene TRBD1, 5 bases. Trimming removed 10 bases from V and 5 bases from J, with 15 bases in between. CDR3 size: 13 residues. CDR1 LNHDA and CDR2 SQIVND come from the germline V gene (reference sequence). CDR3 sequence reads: CATATAYHQPQHF. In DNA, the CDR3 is TGTGCCACAGCGACAGCTTACCATCAGCCCCAGCATTTT.